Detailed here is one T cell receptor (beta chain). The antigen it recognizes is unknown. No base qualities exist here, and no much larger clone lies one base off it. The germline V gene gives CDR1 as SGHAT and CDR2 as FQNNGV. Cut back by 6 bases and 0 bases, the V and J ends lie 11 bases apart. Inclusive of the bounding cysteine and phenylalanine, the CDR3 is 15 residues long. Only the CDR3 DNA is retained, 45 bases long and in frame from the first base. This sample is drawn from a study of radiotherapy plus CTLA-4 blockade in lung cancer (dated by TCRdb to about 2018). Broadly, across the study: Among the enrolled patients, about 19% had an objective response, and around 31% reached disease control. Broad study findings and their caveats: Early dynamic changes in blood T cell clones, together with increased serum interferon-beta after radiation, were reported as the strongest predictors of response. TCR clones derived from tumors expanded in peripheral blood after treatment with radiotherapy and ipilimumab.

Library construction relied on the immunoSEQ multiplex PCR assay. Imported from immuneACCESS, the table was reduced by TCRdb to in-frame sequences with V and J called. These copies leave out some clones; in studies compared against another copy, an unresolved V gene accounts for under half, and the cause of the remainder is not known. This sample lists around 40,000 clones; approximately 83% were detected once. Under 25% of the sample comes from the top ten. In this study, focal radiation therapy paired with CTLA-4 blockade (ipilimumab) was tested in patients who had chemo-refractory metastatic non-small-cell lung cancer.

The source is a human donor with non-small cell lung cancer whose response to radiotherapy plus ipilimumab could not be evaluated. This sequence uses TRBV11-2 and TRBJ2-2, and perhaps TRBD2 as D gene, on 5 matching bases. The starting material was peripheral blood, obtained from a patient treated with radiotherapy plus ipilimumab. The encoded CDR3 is CASSREGSNTGELFF. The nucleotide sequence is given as TGTGCCAGCAGTCGCGAGGGATCGAACACCGGGGAGCTGTTTTTT.